This section outlines one TCR beta chain sequence together with its context. This sample was included in a study of blood T cells in healthy people across ages. Alongside a J-beta primer mix, a sample-barcoded 5' primer served in a second PCR lasting about 7 to 11 cycles. Individual samples furnished no less than 2.5 million CDR3-containing paired-end reads apiece. TCRdb independently ran MiXCR on the 5' RACE reads; one entry per CDR3 protein. The sample records roughly 1.7 million distinct CDR3 sequences, 34% being singletons. The CDR3 is 15 residues long. V dropped 4 bases and J dropped 6; count of bases not matched to a gene: 11. Germline V lookup: CDR1 MDHEN, CDR2 SYDVKM.

The sequenced sample consisted of blood. The TCR comes from a woman younger than 45 in good health. The chain is built from TRBV28 and TRBJ2-7; 8 nucleotides match TRBD1. Written as DNA, the CDR3 is TGTGCCAGCAGTTCCAGGGTGGCACAGGGGGGCGAGCAGTACTTC. Protein product: CASSSRVAQGGEQYF.